This paragraph covers one TCR beta chain sequence. It lacks a known antigen. No base-level quality is on record; no much larger clone is a single base apart. The source of the sample is a study of blood T cell repertoires in COVID-19 (dated by TCRdb to the early 2020s). As for the study more broadly: Samples covering the acute and convalescent phases of COVID-19 were provided by collaborators in the United States, Italy and Spain. The prospective study material was composed of cDNA or gDNA derived from T cells, B-cell-depleted T cells, or PBMCs. Subjects who had been exposed to COVID-19, were actively infected with it, or had recovered from it provided the deeply sampled blood TCRbeta repertoires that made up the dataset. The repertoires were made available in a free public database intended to serve as a resource for research on the immune response to SARS-CoV-2. Samples came from the ongoing ImmuneRACE study (first 160 participants) plus 1,254 subjects from 6 global collaborators. A de-identified subject ID, COVID-19 status, age in years and sex were almost always included in the sample metadata. Where available, HLA class I and class II types were obtained from metadata supplied by the sample provider rather than from assay-based typing.

TCRbeta CDR3 regions were amplified from genomic DNA using the immunoSEQ Assay, a bias-controlled multiplex PCR. The original pipeline was this. The number of nucleated cells in each sample was estimated from the amplification of reference gene primers within the assay. To quantify the absolute abundance of each unique TCRbeta CDR3 rearrangement, sequence reads were collapsed and filtered. For each sample, productive Simpson clonality was calculated as the square root of Simpson's diversity index across productive rearrangements. TCRdb took this table from immuneACCESS and kept in-frame rearrangements with V and J called. Such tables lack part of the clones; where checked against another copy, unresolved V genes explain under half of the gap, and the rest is unexplained. The DNA was the basis for D and trimming; V, J and clone size are from that table. The sample has 160,000 or so clones on record, more than 80% of them singletons. The ten largest clones add up to 15% of the sample.

V is cut back by 1 base and J by 3 bases, with 6 bases in the junction unmatched. From cysteine to phenylalanine, the CDR3 is 16 amino acids long. Only CDR3 DNA is held: 48 bases, read in frame from base 1. According to the germline V gene, CDR1 reads LGHNA and CDR2 reads YNFKEQ. Each collaborating institution followed its own protocols to collect whole blood in K2EDTA tubes. Collaborator samples were shipped for TCRbeta analysis as frozen whole blood, isolated PBMCs, or DNA extracted from either sample type. The paper as a whole reports these results and caveats: How much clinical and demographic metadata was included differed by source and by participant, and the metadata was provided uncurated.

This receptor was taken from a woman aged 40 to 55 with acute or convalescent COVID-19. The sample consisted of peripheral blood. The V and J genes are TRBV4-2 and TRBJ1-5, with TRBD1 identical over 7 junction bases. CDR3 region: CASSQGTGEINQPQHF. The DNA sequence is given as TGTGCCAGCAGCCAAGGAACAGGGGAAATCAATCAGCCCCAGCATTTT.